One and the same sample provided the 2 T cell receptor beta chains below, sequenced in a study of T cell repertoires in cytomegalovirus infection. Each CDR3 protein is one row after TCRdb ran MiXCR on the reads. This table has approximately 320,000 distinct CDR3 sequences, 8% to 10% appearing once. Sequenced input: PBMCs. Receptor source: a human donor in good health (CMV status not recorded). Some clones in this sample may be carry-over from other donors' samples.

There are a few counts of this clonotype. This rearrangement joins TRBV27 to TRBJ1-1; 7 bases are shared with TRBD1. Germline assignment: CDR1 MNHEY and CDR2 SMNVEV (reference sequence). V lost 0 bases, J lost 11 bases, and 6 bases stayed unmatched. The CDR3 loop spans 13 amino acids. The CDR3 here is CASSLSQGIEAFF. The CDR3 coding sequence is TGTGCCAGCAGTTTATCACAGGGGATTGAGGCTTTCTTT.

This clonotype was picked up many times. The V call is TRBV20-1, the J call TRBJ2-5; D not certain. Germline assignment: CDR1 DFQATT and CDR2 SNEGSKA (reference sequence). The length of the CDR3 is 13 residues. Trimming stripped 0 bases from V and 5 bases from J, with 10 bases between. In nucleotides, the CDR3 is TGCAGTGCTAGAGATAATTATAGGGAGACCCAGTACTTC. Its translation: CSARDNYRETQYF.